The present entry profiles one T cell receptor (beta chain) with its context. Its target is not known. Stem cell-like memory, regulatory, central memory and naive CD4+ cells were sorted via CD45RO/CCR7/CD25/CD127/CD95/CD27. The V end was cut by 1 base, the J end by 6 bases, with 12 bases between. Germline V gives CDR1 SGHAT, CDR2 FQNNGV. The CDR3 sequence is 14 residues long. This entry comes from a study of beta chain features in type 1 diabetes. Whole-study results and caveats: All four CD4+ subsets of Type 1 diabetes patients contained TCRB CDR3s that were moderately but significantly shorter. Patients' naive, central memory and regulatory TCRB repertoires appeared more alike than those of healthy donors.

TCRB transcripts that were expressed got sequenced, as all of the isolated RNA had been reverse transcribed. Samples of naive, central memory and regulatory T cells yielded a mean of about 3.8 million reads. The method was immunoSEQ multiplex PCR; TCRdb's version includes in-frame clones alone and lacks a portion of them. The table shows about 700,000 clones, with 13% occurring only once. Input material: naive CD4+ T cells from blood. This sequence originates from a young man with type 1 diabetes. The chain uses TRBV11-2 and TRBJ1-2; the D gene is possibly TRBD1 (6 bases). This CDR3 reads CASSLGTVLDGYTF. CDR3 in DNA: TGTGCCAGCAGCTTAGGGACAGTTCTGGATGGCTACACCTTC.